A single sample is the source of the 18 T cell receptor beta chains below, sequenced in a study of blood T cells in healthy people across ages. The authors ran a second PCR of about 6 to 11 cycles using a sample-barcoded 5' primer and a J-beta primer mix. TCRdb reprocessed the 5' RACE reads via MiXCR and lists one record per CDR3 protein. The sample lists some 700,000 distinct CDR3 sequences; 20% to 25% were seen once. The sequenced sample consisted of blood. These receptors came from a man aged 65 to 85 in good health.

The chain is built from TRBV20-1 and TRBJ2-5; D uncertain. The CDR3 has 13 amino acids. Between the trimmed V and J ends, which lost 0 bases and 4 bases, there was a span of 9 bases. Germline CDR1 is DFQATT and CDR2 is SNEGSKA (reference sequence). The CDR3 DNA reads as TGCAGTGCTAGAGATACCGGGTTAGAGACCCAGTACTTC. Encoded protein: CSARDTGLETQYF.

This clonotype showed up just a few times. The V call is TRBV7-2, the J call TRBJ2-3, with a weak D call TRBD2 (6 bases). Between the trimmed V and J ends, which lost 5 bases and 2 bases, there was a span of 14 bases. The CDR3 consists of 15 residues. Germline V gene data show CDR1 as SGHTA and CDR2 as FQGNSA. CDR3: CASSPSGLITDTQYF. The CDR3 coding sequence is TGTGCCAGCAGCCCCAGCGGGCTGATCACAGATACGCAGTATTTT.

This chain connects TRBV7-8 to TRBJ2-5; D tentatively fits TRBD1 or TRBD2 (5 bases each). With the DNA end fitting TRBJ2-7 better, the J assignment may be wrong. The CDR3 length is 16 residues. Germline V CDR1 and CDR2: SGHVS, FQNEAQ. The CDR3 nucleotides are TGTGCCAGCAGCCCCCAGCGGCAGGGTATAACCTACGAGCAGTACTTC. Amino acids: CASSPQRQGITYEQYF.

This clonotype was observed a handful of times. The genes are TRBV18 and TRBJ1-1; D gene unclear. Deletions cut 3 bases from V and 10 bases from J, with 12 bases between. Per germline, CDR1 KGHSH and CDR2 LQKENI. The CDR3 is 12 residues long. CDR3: CASSPGEFGAFF. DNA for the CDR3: TGTGCCAGCTCACCCGGCGAGTTTGGAGCTTTCTTT.

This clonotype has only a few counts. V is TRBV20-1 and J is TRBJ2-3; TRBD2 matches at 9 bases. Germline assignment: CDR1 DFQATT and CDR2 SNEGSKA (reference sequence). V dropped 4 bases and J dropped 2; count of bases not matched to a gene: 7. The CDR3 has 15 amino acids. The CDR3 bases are TGCAGTGCTACGCGGGCTAGCGGGACCACAGATACGCAGTATTTT. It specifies CSATRASGTTDTQYF.

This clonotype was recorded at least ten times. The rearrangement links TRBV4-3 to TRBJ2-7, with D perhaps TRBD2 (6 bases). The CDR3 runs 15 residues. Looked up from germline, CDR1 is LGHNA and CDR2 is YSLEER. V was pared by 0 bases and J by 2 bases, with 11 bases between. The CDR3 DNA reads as TGCGCCAGCAGCCAAGATCGGGGGATCGCCTACGAGCAGTACGTC. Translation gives CASSQDRGIAYEQYV.

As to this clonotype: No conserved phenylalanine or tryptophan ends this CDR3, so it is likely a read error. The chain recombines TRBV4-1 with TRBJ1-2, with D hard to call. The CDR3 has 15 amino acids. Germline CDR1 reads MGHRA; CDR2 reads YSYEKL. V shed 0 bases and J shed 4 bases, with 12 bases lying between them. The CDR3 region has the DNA TGCGCCAGCAGCCAAGACACAGTACCTTTCTATGGCTACACCCTC. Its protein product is CASSQDTVPFYGYTL.

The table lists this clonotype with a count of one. Here the CDR3 reads CSAKPGQGNQYF. The CDR3 DNA reads as TGCAGTGCTAAACCGGGACAGGGGAACCAGTACTTC. The J gene is TRBJ2-5, the V gene TRBV20-1, with TRBD1 matching 10 bases. The CDR3 spans 12 residues. CDR1 and CDR2 from the germline V gene are DFQATT and SNEGSKA (reference sequence). Trimming cost V 4 bases and J 10 bases; bases outside gene matches: 6.

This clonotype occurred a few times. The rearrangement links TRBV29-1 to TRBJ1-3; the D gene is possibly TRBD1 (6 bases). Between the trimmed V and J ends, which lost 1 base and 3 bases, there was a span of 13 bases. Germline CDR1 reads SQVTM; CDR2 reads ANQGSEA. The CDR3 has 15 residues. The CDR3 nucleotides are TGCAGCGTTGAAGTCTTGGACAGCGATGGAAACACCATATATTTT. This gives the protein CSVEVLDSDGNTIYF.

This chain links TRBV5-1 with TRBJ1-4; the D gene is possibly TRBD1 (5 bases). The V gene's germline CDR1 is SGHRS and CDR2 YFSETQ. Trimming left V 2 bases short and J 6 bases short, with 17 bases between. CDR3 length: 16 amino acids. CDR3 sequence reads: CASSFTGTFTYEKLFF. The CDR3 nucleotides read TGCGCCAGCAGCTTTACCGGGACGTTTACTTATGAAAAACTGTTTTTT. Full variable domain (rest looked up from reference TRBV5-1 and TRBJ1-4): KAGVTQTPRYLIKTRGQQVTLSCSPISGHRSVSWYQQTPGQGLQFLFEYFSETQRNKGNFPGRFSGRQFSNSRSEMNVSTLELGDSALYLCASSFTGTFTYEKLFFGSGTQLSVL.

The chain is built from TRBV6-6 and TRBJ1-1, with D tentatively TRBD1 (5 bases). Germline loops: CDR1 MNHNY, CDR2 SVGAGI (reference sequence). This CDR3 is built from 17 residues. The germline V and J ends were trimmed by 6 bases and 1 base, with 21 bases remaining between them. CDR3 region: CASSPGRQLQGNTEAFF. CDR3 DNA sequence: TGTGCCAGCAGCCCGGGACGACAGCTCCAGGGGAACACTGAAGCTTTCTTT.

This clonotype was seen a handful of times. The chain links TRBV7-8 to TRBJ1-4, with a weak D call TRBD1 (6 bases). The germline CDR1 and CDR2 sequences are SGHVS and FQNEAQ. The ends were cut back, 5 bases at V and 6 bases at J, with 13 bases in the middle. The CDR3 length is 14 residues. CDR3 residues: CASSAAGTYEKLFF. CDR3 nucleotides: TGTGCCAGCAGCGCGGCAGGGACATATGAAAAACTGTTTTTT.

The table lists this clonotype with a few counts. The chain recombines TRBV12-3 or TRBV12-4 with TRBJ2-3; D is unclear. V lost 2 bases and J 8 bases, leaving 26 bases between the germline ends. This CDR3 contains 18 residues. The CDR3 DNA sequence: TGTGCCAGCAGTTTAAGTCTGGGTGGTGGGTCTGGCACGTTTACGCAGTATTTT. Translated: CASSLSLGGGSGTFTQYF.

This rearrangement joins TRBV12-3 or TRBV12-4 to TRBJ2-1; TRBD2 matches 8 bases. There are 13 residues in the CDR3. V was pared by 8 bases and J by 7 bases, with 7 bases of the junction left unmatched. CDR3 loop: CASGTSDLNEQFF. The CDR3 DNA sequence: TGTGCCAGCGGGACTAGTGATCTTAATGAGCAGTTCTTC.

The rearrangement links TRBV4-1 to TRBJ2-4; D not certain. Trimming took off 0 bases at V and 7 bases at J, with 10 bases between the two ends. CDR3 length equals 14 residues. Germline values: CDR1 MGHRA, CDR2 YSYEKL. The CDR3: CASSQDQARNIQYF. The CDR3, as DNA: TGCGCCAGCAGCCAAGACCAGGCCAGGAACATTCAGTACTTC.

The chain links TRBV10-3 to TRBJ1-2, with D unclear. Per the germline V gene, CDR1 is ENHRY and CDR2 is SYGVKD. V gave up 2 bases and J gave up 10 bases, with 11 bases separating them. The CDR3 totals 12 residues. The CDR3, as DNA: TGTGCCATCAGTGAGCCGCCAGTCGTCTACACCTTC. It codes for CAISEPPVVYTF.

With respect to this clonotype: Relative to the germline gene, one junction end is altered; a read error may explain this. CDR3 in amino acids: CASSLTSVMNTGELFF. As DNA, the CDR3 is TGTGCCAGTAGTTTGACTAGCGTAATGAACACCGGGGAGCTGTTTTTT. This rearrangement joins TRBV12-3 or TRBV12-4 to TRBJ2-2, with 8 bases matching TRBD2. The length of the CDR3 is 16 residues.

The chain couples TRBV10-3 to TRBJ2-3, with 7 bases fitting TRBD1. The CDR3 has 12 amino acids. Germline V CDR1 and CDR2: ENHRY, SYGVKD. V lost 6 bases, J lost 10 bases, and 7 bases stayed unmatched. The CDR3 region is CAIRDSTGPQYF. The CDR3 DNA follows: TGTGCCATCAGGGATTCGACAGGGCCGCAGTATTTT.